A single sample is the source of the 18 T cell receptor beta chains below, sequenced in a study of T-cell memory formation after mild COVID-19. TCRdb independently ran MiXCR on the 5' RACE reads; one entry per CDR3 protein. The table includes under 300,000 distinct CDR3 sequences, approximately 16% detected once. Sequencing input: PBMCs or a T cell subset sorted from them (not recorded which). These receptors were taken from a man between 18 and 29 years old who had mild COVID-19 (a few samples of this study predate the infection). Cell type and time point are not known.

The chain couples TRBV10-3 to TRBJ1-5; tentatively, D is TRBD1 (5 bases). Germline-derived CDR1 and CDR2 are ENHRY and SYGVKD. The CDR3 is made up of 16 amino acids. V dropped 2 bases and J dropped 4 bases, with 15 bases sitting between them. The CDR3, as DNA: TGTGCCATCAGTGAGCAGGCGGGACGGGTAAATCAGCCCCAGCATTTT. Encoded protein: CAISEQAGRVNQPQHF.

V usage is TRBV14 and J usage is TRBJ2-7; D gene unclear. The V gene lost 1 base and the J gene lost 4 bases, with 8 bases spanning the gap. This CDR3 has 13 residues. Germline V gene sequence: CDR1 SGHDN, CDR2 FVKESK. In nucleotides, the CDR3 is TGTGCCAGCAGCCAAGGGGGATTTTACGAGCAGTACGTC. Protein sequence: CASSQGGFYEQYV.

The rearrangement joins TRBV7-2 to TRBJ2-5, with TRBD1 matching over 9 bases. CDR1 and CDR2 from the germline V gene are SGHTA and FQGNSA. The length of the CDR3 is 17 residues. V was clipped by 4 bases and J by 4 bases; unmatched bases: 13. The CDR3: CASSSRPVTGGAETQYF. In nucleotides, the CDR3 is TGTGCCAGCAGCTCCCGCCCGGTCACAGGGGGCGCAGAGACCCAGTACTTC.

The gene calls are TRBV12-3 or TRBV12-4 and TRBJ2-4; D gene uncertain. The CDR3 length is 14 residues. V was clipped by 4 bases and J by 6 bases, with 13 bases between them. The CDR3 DNA follows: TGTGCCAGCAGTTCGTGGGCCCAGTCAAACATTCAGTACTTC. Amino acids: CASSSWAQSNIQYF.

The chain recombines TRBV18 with TRBJ2-3; possibly TRBD1 for D (7 bases). The V end lost 3 bases, the J end lost 5 bases, and 12 bases lay between the germline ends. This CDR3 is built from 14 residues. The germline V gene has CDR1 KGHSH and CDR2 LQKENI. The CDR3 DNA follows: TGTGCCAGCTCACCTAGTCAGGGGGGAGATACGCAGTATTTT. Translating it yields CASSPSQGGDTQYF. The full variable domain, in which reference TRBV18 and TRBJ2-3 provide the parts outside the CDR3, is NAGVMQNPRHLVRRRGQEARLRCSPMKGHSHVYWYRQLPEEGLKFMVYLQKENIIDESGMPKERFSAEFPKEGPSILRIQQVVRGDSAAYFCASSPSQGGDTQYFGPGTRLTVL.

This clonotype was seen only a few times. The chain links TRBV19 to TRBJ1-2; D is uncertain. V was pared by 7 bases and J by 8 bases, with 14 bases between. The CDR3 sequence is 12 residues long. Per germline, CDR1 LNHDA and CDR2 SQIVND (reference sequence). The CDR3 is CASMSFRGGYTF. CDR3 DNA: TGTGCCAGTATGTCGTTTCGAGGGGGCTACACCTTC.

This clonotype was detected only a few times. The chain recombines TRBV4-3 with TRBJ2-1; 8 bases match TRBD1. CDR3 length: 15 residues. With 0 bases clipped from V and 12 bases from J, the junction kept 10 bases outside the gene matches. Per germline, CDR1 LGHNA and CDR2 YSLEER. The CDR3 spells CASSQDIQGDIGQFF. Written as DNA, the CDR3 is TGCGCCAGCAGCCAAGATATACAGGGGGATATCGGGCAGTTCTTC.

The chain has TRBV20-1 and TRBJ2-7; 9 nucleotides line up with TRBD1. V trimming: 5 bases; J trimming: 0 bases; junction bases outside the gene matches: 2. The CDR3 is made up of 13 amino acids. Germline CDR1 is DFQATT and CDR2 is SNEGSKA (reference sequence). The DNA for the CDR3 is TGCAGTGCTCTGACAGGGGGCTCCTACGAGCAGTACTTC. Protein product: CSALTGGSYEQYF.

This clonotype has a handful of counts. The J gene is TRBJ1-5, the V gene TRBV7-2, with D hard to call. Germline lookup yields CDR1 SGHTA and CDR2 FQGNSA. This CDR3 is 12 amino acids long. V lost 4 bases and J 10 bases, leaving 11 bases between the germline ends. The CDR3 region is CASSSGSGPQHF. As DNA, the CDR3 is TGTGCCAGCAGCTCGGGGTCCGGCCCCCAGCATTTT. Based on the CDR3 plus reference TRBV7-2 and TRBJ1-5, the full variable domain is GAGVSQSPSNKVTEKGKDVELRCDPISGHTALYWYRQSLGQGLEFLIYFQGNSAPDKSGLPSDRFSAERTGGSVSTLTIQRTQQEDSAVYLCASSSGSGPQHFGDGTRLSIL.

CDR3 sequence reads: CATNSRRSYEQYV. CDR3 DNA sequence: TGTGCCACGAATAGCCGGAGATCCTACGAGCAGTACGTC. This chain links TRBV9 with TRBJ2-7; D is unresolved. The CDR3 is made up of 13 amino acids. V lost 9 bases to trimming and J lost 1 base, with 14 bases between them. In germline, CDR1 is SGDLS, CDR2 YYNGEE.

This chain joins TRBV7-2 and TRBJ2-1; the D gene is possibly TRBD2 (5 bases). The germline gives CDR1 SGHTA, CDR2 FQGNSA. Between the trimmed V and J ends, which lost 5 bases and 13 bases, there was a span of 12 bases. The CDR3 sequence is 11 residues long. The CDR3 region has the DNA TGTGCCAGCAGCCTCACTAGTAGCCAGTTCTTC. This gives the protein CASSLTSSQFF.

The V call is TRBV18, the J call TRBJ1-1; possible D gene TRBD1, 5 bases. Germline values: CDR1 KGHSH, CDR2 LQKENI. The CDR3 extends over 14 amino acids. V dropped 4 bases and J dropped 5 bases, with 14 bases sitting between them. The CDR3 nucleotides are TGTGCCAGCTCACGCCTGGCGGGGGGAACTGAAGCTTTCTTT. Residues: CASSRLAGGTEAFF.

The V and J genes are TRBV14 and TRBJ1-1; possible D gene TRBD1, 5 bases. CDR1 is SGHDN, CDR2 FVKESK, per germline. The V and J ends lost 0 bases and 0 bases respectively, with 20 bases between them. The CDR3 runs to 19 residues. CDR3 region: CASSQDWFGDGRVNTEAFF. The CDR3, as DNA: TGTGCCAGCAGCCAAGATTGGTTTGGGGACGGTAGGGTGAACACTGAAGCTTTCTTT. The whole variable domain, remainder taken from reference TRBV14 and TRBJ1-1, is EAGVTQFPSHSVIEKGQTVTLRCDPISGHDNLYWYRRVMGKEIKFLLHFVKESKQDESGMPNNRFLAERTGGTYSTLKVQPAELEDSGVYFCASSQDWFGDGRVNTEAFFGQGTRLTVV.

This clonotype was found a few times. The V gene is TRBV5-4, the J gene TRBJ2-5; 9 nucleotides match TRBD2. The CDR3 is made up of 15 amino acids. V was pared by 4 bases and J by 5 bases, with 9 bases of the junction left unmatched. The germline gives CDR1 SGHNT, CDR2 YYREEE (reference sequence). The CDR3 region is CASSTGDSGGETQYF. The CDR3 DNA sequence: TGTGCCAGCAGCACCGGGGATAGCGGGGGTGAGACCCAGTACTTC.

For this clonotype: Its ends do not fully match the called genes, so a read error is possible. This chain's CDR3 is CASSLIQGAWNEQFF. CDR3 DNA sequence: TGTGCTAGCAGCTTAATCCAGGGGGCGTGGAATGAGCAGTTCTTC. The chain uses TRBV7-7 and TRBJ2-1, with 8 bases lining up with TRBD1. This CDR3 contains 15 residues. Germline-derived CDR1 and CDR2 are SSHAT and FNYEAQ (reference sequence).

J is TRBJ1-3 and V is TRBV6-5; D is ambiguous. The CDR3 totals 14 residues. V lost 6 bases to trimming and J lost 0 bases, with 9 bases between them. CDR1 is MNHEY, CDR2 SVGAGI, per germline. This CDR3 reads CASSPRDSGNTIYF. In nucleotides, the CDR3 is TGTGCCAGCAGCCCTAGGGACTCTGGAAACACCATATATTTT.

The V call is TRBV6-5, the J call TRBJ2-6, with TRBD1 matching over 10 bases. The V segment lost 2 bases and the J segment 2 bases; nucleotides outside the gene matches: 0. The CDR3 is 16 amino acids. Germline V gene data show CDR1 as MNHEY and CDR2 as SVGAGI. CDR3 bases: TGTGCCAGCAGTTACGGGACAGGGGCTGGGGCCAACGTCCTGACTTTC. It translates to CASSYGTGAGANVLTF.

The V gene is TRBV7-2, the J gene TRBJ2-3; 9 nucleotides align to TRBD2. V was clipped by 0 bases and J by 0 bases; unmatched bases: 4. The length of the CDR3 is 17 residues. Germline V gives CDR1 SGHTA, CDR2 FQGNSA. The CDR3 DNA sequence: TGTGCCAGCAGCTTAGCGGGGACTAGCAGTAGCACAGATACGCAGTATTTT. It codes for CASSLAGTSSSTDTQYF. The full variable domain, its missing parts supplied by reference TRBV7-2 and TRBJ2-3, is GAGVSQSPSNKVTEKGKDVELRCDPISGHTALYWYRQSLGQGLEFLIYFQGNSAPDKSGLPSDRFSAERTGGSVSTLTIQRTQQEDSAVYLCASSLAGTSSSTDTQYFGPGTRLTVL.